These 11 T cell receptor beta chains were sequenced from one sample in a study of beta chain features in type 1 diabetes. Study-wide findings and caveats: In all four CD4+ subsets, TCRB CDR3 length was significantly, moderately reduced in type 1 diabetes.

Reverse transcription of all isolated RNA meant that expressed TCRB transcripts were sequenced. Data came from immunoSEQ multiplex PCR; TCRdb stores just in-frame clones and leaves some out. Found here are about 230,000 clones, 16% of them singletons; the top ten hold approximately 0.081%. These receptors' targets are unknown. The sequencing input was naive CD4+ T cells from blood. The receptors were sampled from a man under 40 with type 1 diabetes.

This clone was recorded a few times. The chain links TRBV28 to TRBJ2-7; 7 bases map to TRBD1. The junction had 11 bases not matched to a gene; V was cut back by 8 bases and J by 4 bases. This CDR3 comprises 14 residues. CDR1 and CDR2 (germline): MDHEN, SYDVKM. The CDR3 here is CASLRGRGPYEQYF. Here the CDR3 DNA reads TGTGCCAGCCTCCGGGGAAGGGGGCCATACGAGCAGTACTTC.

The chain recombines TRBV9 with TRBJ1-2; D is ambiguous. Trimming removed 3 bases from V and 5 bases from J, with 11 bases in between. From germline, CDR1 is SGDLS and CDR2 YYNGEE. CDR3 size: 13 residues. The CDR3 DNA sequence: TGTGCCAGCAGCGACGTTCACGGATATGGCTACACCTTC. Protein: CASSDVHGYGYTF. The full variable domain, with the rest looked up from reference TRBV9 and TRBJ1-2, is DSGVTQTPKHLITATGQRVTLRCSPRSGDLSVYWYQQSLDQGLQFLIQYYNGEERAKGNILERFSAQQFPDLHSELNLSSLELGDSALYFCASSDVHGYGYTFGSGTRLTVV.

In its sample, this clone was seen a few times. J is TRBJ2-1 and V is TRBV9; TRBD1 might be the D (5 bases). Germline assignment: CDR1 SGDLS and CDR2 YYNGEE. V lost 4 bases to trimming and J lost 6 bases, with 23 bases between them. The CDR3 extends over 17 amino acids. CDR3 amino acids: CASSLDPQASVFNEQFF. CDR3 DNA sequence: TGTGCCAGCAGCTTGGACCCACAGGCTTCGGTCTTCAATGAGCAGTTCTTC.

The gene calls are TRBV7-7 and TRBJ2-1; the D gene is possibly TRBD2 (5 bases). CDR3 length: 15 residues. V was trimmed by 4 bases and J by 0 bases, leaving 10 bases between them. The germline V gene has CDR1 SSHAT and CDR2 FNYEAQ (reference sequence). For the CDR3, the DNA is TGTGCCAGCAGCTCACGGGGTAGCTCCTACAATGAGCAGTTCTTC. It yields the protein CASSSRGSSYNEQFF.

This clone was counted a few times. The chain uses TRBV5-8 and TRBJ2-1; D gene unclear. V was shortened by 0 bases and J by 4 bases, with 8 bases between the two germline ends. The CDR3 totals 14 residues. The V gene's germline CDR1 is SGHTS and CDR2 YDEGEE. In DNA form, the CDR3 reads TGTGCCAGCAGCTTGGAGCCTATTTACAATGAGCAGTTCTTC. As protein: CASSLEPIYNEQFF.

The chain uses TRBV15 and TRBJ2-1; tentative D call: TRBD2 (6 bases). The CDR3 is 15 amino acids. With 6 bases removed from V and 3 bases from J, the gap between germline ends came to 15 bases. From germline, CDR1 is LNHNV and CDR2 YYDKDF (reference sequence). This chain's CDR3 is CATSGAGRYYNEQFF. As DNA, the CDR3 is TGTGCCACCAGTGGAGCGGGCCGTTACTACAATGAGCAGTTCTTC.

This clone was seen more than once but under ten times. The gene calls are TRBV7-8 and TRBJ2-5, with D perhaps TRBD1 (6 bases). V was trimmed by 5 bases and J by 1 base, leaving 17 bases between them. Per the germline V gene, CDR1 is SGHVS and CDR2 is FQNEAQ. The CDR3 runs 16 residues. The CDR3 protein is CASSTRDRLPQETQYF. In nucleotides, the CDR3 is TGTGCCAGCAGCACCCGCGACAGGCTCCCCCAAGAGACCCAGTACTTC.

V is TRBV15 and J is TRBJ1-5; D remains unclear. Germline V gene sequence: CDR1 LNHNV, CDR2 YYDKDF (reference sequence). CDR3 size: 14 residues. The V end was cut by 2 bases, the J end by 0 bases, with 5 bases between. CDR3 nucleotides: TGTGCCACCAGCAGACGGGTTAGCAATCAGCCCCAGCATTTT. It translates to CATSRRVSNQPQHF.

The chain combines TRBV20-1 with TRBJ2-7; maybe TRBD1 (5 bases). V was pared by 6 bases and J by 6 bases, with 9 bases between. The CDR3 is 10 amino acids. Germline V gene sequence: CDR1 DFQATT, CDR2 SNEGSKA (reference sequence). The CDR3 spells CSAQGFEQYF. The CDR3 bases are TGCAGTGCGCAGGGTTTCGAGCAGTACTTC.

This clone was recorded a few times. The chain carries TRBV29-1 and TRBJ2-1; D is unclear. V lost 4 bases, J lost 4 bases, and 5 bases lay in between. Germline V gene sequence: CDR1 SQVTM, CDR2 ANQGSEA. The CDR3 is 11 residues long. The DNA of the CDR3 is TGCAGCGTTGGCCAGTACAATGAGCAGTTCTTC. As protein: CSVGQYNEQFF.

J is TRBJ2-7 and V is TRBV27; perhaps D is TRBD1 or TRBD2 (5 bases each). V was trimmed by 5 bases and J by 3 bases, leaving 11 bases between them. CDR3 size: 13 residues. The germline CDR1 and CDR2 sequences are MNHEY and SMNVEV (reference sequence). The CDR3 is CASSLRDGYEQYF. The CDR3 DNA reads TGTGCCAGCAGTCTCCGGGACGGCTACGAGCAGTACTTC.